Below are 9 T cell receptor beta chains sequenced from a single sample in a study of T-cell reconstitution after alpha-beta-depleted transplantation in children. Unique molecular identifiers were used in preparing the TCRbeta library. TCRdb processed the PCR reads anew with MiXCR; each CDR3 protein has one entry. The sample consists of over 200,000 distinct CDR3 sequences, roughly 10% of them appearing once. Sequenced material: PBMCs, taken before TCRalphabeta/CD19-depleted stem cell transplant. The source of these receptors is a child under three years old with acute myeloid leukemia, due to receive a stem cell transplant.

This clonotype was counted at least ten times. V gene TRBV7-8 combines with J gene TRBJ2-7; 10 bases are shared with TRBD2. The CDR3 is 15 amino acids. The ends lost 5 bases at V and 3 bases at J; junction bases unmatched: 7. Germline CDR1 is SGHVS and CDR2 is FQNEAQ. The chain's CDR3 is CASSASLAGVYEQYF. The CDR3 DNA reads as TGTGCCAGCAGCGCCTCCCTAGCGGGAGTCTACGAGCAGTACTTC.

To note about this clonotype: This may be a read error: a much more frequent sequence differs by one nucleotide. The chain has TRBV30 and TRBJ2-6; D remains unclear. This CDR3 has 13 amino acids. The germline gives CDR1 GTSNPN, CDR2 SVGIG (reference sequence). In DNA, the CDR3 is TGTGTCGGGTCGGGTTCTGGGGCCAACGTCCTGACTTTC. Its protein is CVGSGSGANVLTF.

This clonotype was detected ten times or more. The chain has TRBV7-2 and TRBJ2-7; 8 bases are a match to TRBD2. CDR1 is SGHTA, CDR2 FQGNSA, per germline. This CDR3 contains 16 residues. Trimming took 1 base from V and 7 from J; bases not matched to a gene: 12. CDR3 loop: CASSLGGREGLEEQYF. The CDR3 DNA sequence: TGTGCCAGCAGCTTAGGGGGACGGGAGGGCCTCGAGGAGCAGTACTTC.

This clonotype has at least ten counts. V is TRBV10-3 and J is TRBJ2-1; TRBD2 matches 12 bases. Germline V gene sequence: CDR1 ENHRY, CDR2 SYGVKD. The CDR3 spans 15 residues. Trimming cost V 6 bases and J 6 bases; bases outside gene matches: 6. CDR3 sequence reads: CAISPSGGDFNEQFF. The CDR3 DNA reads TGTGCCATCAGCCCTAGCGGGGGGGACTTCAATGAGCAGTTCTTC.

The CDR3, as DNA: TGTGCCAGCAGCTTAGCTCGACTAGGGGAGCTGTTTTTT. Translating gives CASSLARLGELFF. This chain links TRBV7-6 with TRBJ2-2; D might be TRBD2 (5 bases). The CDR3 consists of 13 residues. Germline values: CDR1 SGHVS, CDR2 FNYEAQ. V was cut by 0 bases and J by 8 bases, with 7 bases left in between.

CDR3 sequence: CASTGGPPYNEQFF. The DNA for the CDR3 is TGTGCCAGCACGGGGGGGCCCCCCTACAATGAGCAGTTCTTC. This chain uses TRBV12-3 or TRBV12-4 with TRBJ2-1; the match to TRBD2 covers 8 bases. The ends lost 7 bases at V and 2 bases at J; junction bases unmatched: 4. The CDR3 has 14 amino acids.

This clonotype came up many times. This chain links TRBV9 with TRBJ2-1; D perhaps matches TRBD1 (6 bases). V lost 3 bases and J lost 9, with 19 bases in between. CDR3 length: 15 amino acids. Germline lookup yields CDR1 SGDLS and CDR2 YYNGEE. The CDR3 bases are TGTGCCAGCAGCGAGGGACGGGACACCCTTGGTGAGCAGTTCTTC. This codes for CASSEGRDTLGEQFF.

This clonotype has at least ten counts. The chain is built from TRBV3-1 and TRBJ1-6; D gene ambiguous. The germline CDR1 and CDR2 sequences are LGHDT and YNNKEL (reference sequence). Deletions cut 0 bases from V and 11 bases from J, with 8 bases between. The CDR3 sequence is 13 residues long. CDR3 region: CASSQDLYPPLHF. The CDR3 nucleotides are TGTGCCAGCAGCCAAGATCTGTATCCACCCCTCCACTTT.

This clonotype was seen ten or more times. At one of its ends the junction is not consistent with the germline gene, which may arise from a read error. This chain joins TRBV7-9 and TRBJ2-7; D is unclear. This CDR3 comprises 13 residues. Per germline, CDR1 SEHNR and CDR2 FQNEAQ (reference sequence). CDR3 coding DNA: TGTGCCAGCAGCTTAGATGACGGCGACACGCCCAGGTTC. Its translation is CASSLDDGDTPRF.